The rows below give T cell receptor beta chains drawn from one sample of a study of cytomegalovirus exposure and HLA in healthy donors. Generated by immunoSEQ multiplex PCR, the TCRdb table keeps only in-frame clones and is missing some. Here the sample spans roughly 170,000 clones, 75% to 90% being singletons. Sequenced input: PBMCs. The receptor set was obtained from a man in his fifties in good health and CMV-seronegative. The CDR3 runs from the conserved cysteine through the conserved F or W.

v_call	cdr3_aa
TRBV18	CASSPRLAGTSGANVLTF
TRBV7-2	CASSPQGNYGYTF
TRBV28	CASSLLASGRTYEQYF
TRBV2	CATATEYQETQYF
TRBV9	CASSPREAFGSPLHF
TRBV6-4	CASSEGLAAGTQYF
TRBV6-6	CASRSSGGYTF
TRBV29-1	CSVEDKAGQGCEKLFF
TRBV6-1	CASSGGHALWYEQYF
TRBV25-1	CASSEYTGVNTEAFF
TRBV7-9	CASSPTALAGEYEQYF
TRBV4-3	CASSQDSAVAGELFF
TRBV6-5	CASSYSWGAGNTIYF
TRBV23-1	CASMWRGLDEELFF
TRBV7-2	CASSYHSEKLFF
TRBV7-2	CASSRVGGSTGELFF
TRBV29-1	CSVTGGGGGYEQYF
TRBV7-9	CASSPRTGGAGTEAFF
TRBV4-1	CASSSGHLTDTQYF
TRBV7-3	CASSLGSGRSGNTIYF
TRBV11-2	CASSRDRGLREQYF
TRBV7-3	CASSLMSGPGYEQYF
TRBV10-3	CAISEGAGGWSEQYF
TRBV7-9	CASSFAGENTEAFF
TRBV7-6	CASSSRDTYTGELFF
TRBV18	CASSPQGSNEKLFF
TRBV28	CASSSQGIYEQYF
TRBV4-1	CASSQQTGIWEYGYTF
TRBV5-1	CASSLDVTGQNEKLFF
TRBV28	CASTVSNYGYTF
TRBV19	CASSIRGPGMGTEAFF
TRBV9	CASSAGGGIGGEQFF
TRBV5-1	CASSLAGDTIYF
TRBV7-2	CASSLRTGTSRETQYF
TRBV30	CAYGRDRGTRSYEQYF
TRBV18	CASSPGTGVGELFF
TRBV2	CASSEPPRTRLFYEQYF
TRBV4-3	CASSQVRGLAGDEQYF
TRBV4-3	CASSPRGDTQYF
TRBV11-2	CASSLAVAGIYNEQFF
TRBV6-4	CASSAGLAGTDTQYF
TRBV7-2	CASSLRQTTDTQYF
TRBV9	CASSAGQGDFWGGARGPLHF
TRBV5-1	CASSLGGGGQPQHF
TRBV6-1	CASSVLASGYEQYF
TRBV7-2	CASSWGTASNSPLHF